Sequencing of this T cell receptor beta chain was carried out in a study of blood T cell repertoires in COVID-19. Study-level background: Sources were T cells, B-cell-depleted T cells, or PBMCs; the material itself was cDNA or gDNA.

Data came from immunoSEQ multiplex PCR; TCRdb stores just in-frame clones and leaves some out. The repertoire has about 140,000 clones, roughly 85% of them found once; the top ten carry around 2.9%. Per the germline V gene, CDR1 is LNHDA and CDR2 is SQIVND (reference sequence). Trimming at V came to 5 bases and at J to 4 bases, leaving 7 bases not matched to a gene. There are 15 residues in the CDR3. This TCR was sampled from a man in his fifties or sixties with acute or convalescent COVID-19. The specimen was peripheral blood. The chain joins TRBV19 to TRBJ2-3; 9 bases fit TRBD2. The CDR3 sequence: CASSSLAGSADTQYF. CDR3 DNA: TGTGCCAGTAGTTCTCTAGCGGGGAGCGCAGATACGCAGTATTTT.